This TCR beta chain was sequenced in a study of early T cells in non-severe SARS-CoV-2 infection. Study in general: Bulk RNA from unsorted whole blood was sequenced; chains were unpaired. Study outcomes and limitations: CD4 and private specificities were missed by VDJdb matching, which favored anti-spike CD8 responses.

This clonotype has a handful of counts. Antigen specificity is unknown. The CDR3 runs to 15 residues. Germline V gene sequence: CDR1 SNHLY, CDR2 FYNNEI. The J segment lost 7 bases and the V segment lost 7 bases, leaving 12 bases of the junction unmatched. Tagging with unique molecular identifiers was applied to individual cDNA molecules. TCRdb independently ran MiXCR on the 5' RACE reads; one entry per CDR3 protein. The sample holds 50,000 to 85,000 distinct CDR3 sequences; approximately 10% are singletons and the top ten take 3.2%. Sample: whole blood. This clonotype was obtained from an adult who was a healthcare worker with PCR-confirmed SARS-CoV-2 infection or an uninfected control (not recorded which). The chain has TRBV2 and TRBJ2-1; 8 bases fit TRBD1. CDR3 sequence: CASKIPGQGWNEQFF. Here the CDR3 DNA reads TGTGCCAGCAAGATTCCCGGACAGGGTTGGAATGAGCAGTTCTTC.